These T cell receptor beta chains were read from a single sample in a study of shared clonotypes between healthy human individuals. The table came from immunoSEQ multiplex PCR; TCRdb's copy has only in-frame clones and leaves some out. Of about 500,000 clones listed, approximately 80% are singletons. Sequenced: PBMCs. The origin of the receptors is a woman in her forties in good health. Some clones in this sample may be carry-over from other donors' samples. The CDR3 runs from the conserved cysteine through the conserved F or W. Not every row has a clone size; where given, it reads once, few, many or a size class.

>TRBV4-1|-|TRBJ1-5
CASSQDRSGNQPQHF
>TRBV5-1|-|TRBJ1-4
CASSLAGGPNEKLFF
>TRBV9|-|TRBJ1-2
CASSEGQGANYGYTF
>TRBV5-5|-|TRBJ2-3
CASSLAGPSTDTQYF
>TRBV28|-|TRBJ1-4
CASSRSGGRGEKLFF
>TRBV19|-|TRBJ1-3
CASSRQPLSGNTIYF
>TRBV29-1|many|-
CSVDRALSVDEQYF
>TRBV30|many|TRBJ2-4
CAWDSGIGAKNIQYF
>TRBV19|-|TRBJ1-4
CASSTQGVTNEKLFF
>TRBV7-2|-|TRBJ1-5
CASSSETAYSNQPQHF
>TRBV27|-|TRBJ1-2
CASTLRSGHNGYTF
>TRBV11-2|-|TRBJ2-5
CASSPRLAGGMEETQYF
>TRBV19|-|TRBJ2-5
CASSQTLAGETRYF
>TRBV6-6|-|TRBJ2-2
CASTRTGDTGELFF
>TRBV19|few|TRBJ2-7
CASSPQREGYEQYF
>TRBV19|-|TRBJ1-5
CASSKGQVSNQPQHF
>TRBV11-2|-|TRBJ2-7
CAGGRGPDEQYF
>TRBV29-1|-|TRBJ1-2
CSVYGYTF
>TRBV6-5|-|TRBJ2-7
CASRQTVPYEQYF
>TRBV9|-|TRBJ1-4
CASSVEGGRTNEKLFF
>TRBV27|-|TRBJ2-2
CASSLRRGAGELFF
>TRBV7-9|once|TRBJ1-5
CASSQDSRQGYQPQHF
>TRBV10-3|once|TRBJ1-3
CAISESGPSGGNTIYF
>TRBV25-1|-|TRBJ1-2
CASSGWTGMGYGYTF
>TRBV30|once|TRBJ1-1
CARSLGLNTEAFF
>TRBV9|once|TRBJ2-1
CASSVRGLAGVYEQFF
>TRBV6-5|few|TRBJ2-7
CASSFGLEGYEQYF
>TRBV11-2|-|TRBJ1-2
CASSLEGDGYTF
>TRBV2|-|TRBJ2-3
CASTLKTDTQYF
>TRBV6-5|-|TRBJ2-7
CASRDSLYEQYF
>TRBV5-1|few|TRBJ2-3
CASSLLSGGRRADTQYF